Listed here are 21 T cell receptor beta chains from one sample, sequenced in a study of shared clonotypes between healthy human individuals. This table comes from immunoSEQ multiplex PCR, and its TCRdb copy is limited to in-frame clones, with some not included. The data hold 1,400,000 or so clones, with approximately 98.5% observed a single time. Material: naive CD4+ T cells sorted from blood. Subset of the sample: CD45RA+ positively selected. The receptors were gathered from a man under 40 in good health.

The chain carries TRBV4-3 and TRBJ1-4; the D gene is possibly TRBD1 (5 bases). This CDR3 is built from 14 residues. Germline V gene lookup returns CDR1 LGHNA and CDR2 YSLEER. V gave up 4 bases and J gave up 5 bases, with 11 bases separating them. CDR3 in DNA: TGCGCCAGCAGCCCCGACAGAGGGAATGAAAAACTGTTTTTT. Translating gives CASSPDRGNEKLFF.

The rearrangement uses TRBV11-2 and TRBJ2-1, with D possibly being TRBD2 (6 bases). The CDR3 extends over 16 amino acids. From germline, CDR1 is SGHAT and CDR2 FQNNGV. Between the trimmed V and J ends, which lost 2 bases and 4 bases, there was a span of 15 bases. The CDR3 bases are TGTGCCAGCAGCTTAAACGGAGGACTATTTTACAATGAGCAGTTCTTC. It specifies CASSLNGGLFYNEQFF. Based on the CDR3 plus reference TRBV11-2 and TRBJ2-1, the full variable domain is EAGVAQSPRYKIIEKRQSVAFWCNPISGHATLYWYQQILGQGPKLLIQFQNNGVVDDSQLPKDRFSAERLKGVDSTLKIQPAKLEDSAVYLCASSLNGGLFYNEQFFGPGTRLTVL.

Remarks on this clone: A read error may produce the germline difference seen at one junction end. This rearrangement joins TRBV29-1 to TRBJ1-1; 7 nucleotides agree with TRBD1. The germline V gene encodes CDR1 SQVTM and CDR2 ANQGSEA. The CDR3 sequence is 12 residues long. The CDR3 here is CSVGTNRGQVVF. Here the CDR3 DNA reads TGCAGCGTTGGGACAAACAGGGGACAAGTTGTCTTT. Combining the CDR3 with reference TRBV29-1 and TRBJ1-1 gives the whole variable domain SAVISQKPSRDICQRGTSLTIQCQVDSQVTMMFWYRQQPGQSLTLIATANQGSEATYESGFVIDKFPISRPNLTFSTLTVSNMSPEDSSIYLCSVGTNRGQVVFGQGTRLTVV.

The chain uses TRBV19 and TRBJ1-5; 8 positions agree with TRBD1. The CDR3 extends over 16 amino acids. V lost 1 base, J lost 1 base, and 3 bases stayed unmatched. Germline V gives CDR1 LNHDA, CDR2 SQIVND (reference sequence). This CDR3 is CASSIGTGWSNQPQHF. CDR3 nucleotide sequence: TGTGCCAGTAGTATAGGGACAGGGTGGAGCAATCAGCCCCAGCATTTT. The full variable domain, with the rest looked up from reference TRBV19 and TRBJ1-5, is DGGITQSPKYLFRKEGQNVTLSCEQNLNHDAMYWYRQDPGQGLRLIYYSQIVNDFQKGDIAEGYSVSREKKESFPLTVTSAQKNPTAFYLCASSIGTGWSNQPQHFGDGTRLSIL.

The chain links TRBV4-1 to TRBJ2-7, with 11 bases identical to TRBD2. Unmatched junction bases numbered 5, after V lost 1 base and J lost 6 bases. Germline V gene sequence: CDR1 MGHRA, CDR2 YSYEKL. CDR3 length: 15 amino acids. CDR3 bases: TGCGCCAGCAGCCAAGCTCTTAGCGGGAGGGCCGAGCAGTACTTC. Translating it yields CASSQALSGRAEQYF.

Concerning this clone itself: The sample contains more than one DNA sequence encoding this CDR3. This rearrangement joins TRBV5-4 to TRBJ2-5, with 8 bases that match TRBD2. Trimming removed 2 bases from V and 1 base from J; junction bases left unmatched: 1. The CDR3 totals 14 residues. Germline CDR1 reads SGHNT; CDR2 reads YYREEE (reference sequence). CDR3: CASSLGTSQETQYF. The DNA for the CDR3 is TGTGCCAGCAGCTTAGGGACTAGCCAAGAGACCCAGTACTTC. Filled out from reference TRBV5-4 and TRBJ2-5, the complete variable domain reads ETGVTQSPTHLIKTRGQQVTLRCSSQSGHNTVSWYQQALGQGPQFIFQYYREEENGRGNFPPRFSGLQFPNYSSELNVNALELDDSALYLCASSLGTSQETQYFGPGTRLLVL.

This clone was seen just once. Here the CDR3 reads CASTGAYGYTF. DNA for the CDR3: TGTGCCAGTACAGGGGCCTATGGCTACACCTTC. The V call is TRBV28, the J call TRBJ1-2; 7 nucleotides align to TRBD1. The CDR3 length is 11 residues. V gave up 9 bases and J gave up 4 bases; unmatched junction bases: 2. Germline V lookup: CDR1 MDHEN, CDR2 SYDVKM.

This clone came up once. This chain connects TRBV19 to TRBJ2-3, with TRBD2 matching over 7 bases. The CDR3 contains 12 residues. The germline V gene has CDR1 LNHDA and CDR2 SQIVND (reference sequence). V shed 4 bases, J shed 6 bases, and the junction held 1 base outside the gene matches. CDR3 coding DNA: TGTGCCAGTAGTAGGGGAGGGGATACGCAGTATTTT. Protein: CASSRGGDTQYF.

The chain uses TRBV2 and TRBJ2-2; a weak D match, TRBD1 (6 bases). The length of the CDR3 is 12 residues. Germline V gives CDR1 SNHLY, CDR2 FYNNEI. Trimming cost V 4 bases and J 7 bases, with 7 bases left between them. The CDR3 nucleotides read TGTGCCAGCAGTGCGACAGGCGGGGAGCTGTTTTTT. Residues: CASSATGGELFF.

The V and J genes are TRBV6-5 and TRBJ2-5; D perhaps matches TRBD1 (5 bases). This CDR3 is built from 14 residues. Trimming shortened V by 2 bases and J by 2 bases, and 9 bases separated the two germline ends. Germline CDR1 is MNHEY and CDR2 is SVGAGI. The CDR3: CASSYATGQETQYF. CDR3 coding DNA: TGTGCCAGCAGTTACGCTACAGGACAAGAGACCCAGTACTTC.

The chain has TRBV13 and TRBJ2-7, with D uncertain. From germline, CDR1 is PRHDT and CDR2 FYEKMQ (reference sequence). The CDR3 consists of 12 residues. V was trimmed by 3 bases and J by 1 base, leaving 4 bases between them. In nucleotides, the CDR3 is TGTGCCAGCAGCTTTCTGTCCTACGAGCAGTACTTC. It translates to CASSFLSYEQYF. Based on the CDR3 plus reference TRBV13 and TRBJ2-7, the full variable domain is AAGVIQSPRHLIKEKRETATLKCYPIPRHDTVYWYQQGPGQDPQFLISFYEKMQSDKGSIPDRFSAQQFSDYHSELNMSSLELGDSALYFCASSFLSYEQYFGPGTRLTVT.

The V and J genes are TRBV30 and TRBJ2-1; weak D call: TRBD2 (6 bases). The CDR3 contains 15 residues. V was cut by 5 bases and J by 3 bases, with 17 bases left in between. From germline, CDR1 is GTSNPN and CDR2 SVGIG (reference sequence). CDR3 sequence (DNA): TGTGCCTGGTCGTGGGAGGACCTAGTCTACAATGAGCAGTTCTTC. It yields the protein CAWSWEDLVYNEQFF.

V is TRBV30 and J is TRBJ2-7, with 10 bases that match TRBD2. V lost 5 bases and J lost 0; bases outside the gene matches: 10. The CDR3 has 16 residues. Germline V gives CDR1 GTSNPN, CDR2 SVGIG (reference sequence). The chain's CDR3 is CAWVTSGMEGSYEQYF. The CDR3 region has the DNA TGTGCCTGGGTCACTAGCGGGATGGAAGGCTCCTACGAGCAGTACTTC.

This clone was detected only once. This chain connects TRBV14 to TRBJ2-2; 11 positions agree with TRBD2. V lost 4 bases, J lost 0 bases, and 4 bases stayed unmatched. CDR1 and CDR2 (germline): SGHDN, FVKESK. This CDR3 spans 17 amino acids. The CDR3: CASSRRLAGPNTGELFF. The CDR3 bases are TGTGCCAGCAGCCGGCGACTAGCGGGACCGAACACCGGGGAGCTGTTTTTT. Using reference TRBV14 and TRBJ2-2 for the parts outside the CDR3, the full variable domain is EAGVTQFPSHSVIEKGQTVTLRCDPISGHDNLYWYRRVMGKEIKFLLHFVKESKQDESGMPNNRFLAERTGGTYSTLKVQPAELEDSGVYFCASSRRLAGPNTGELFFGEGSRLTVL.

Concerning this clone: The sample carries other DNA sequences with the same CDR3. The genes are TRBV9 and TRBJ2-2; D possibly matches TRBD1 or TRBD2 (5 bases each). The CDR3 is made up of 15 amino acids. Trimming removed 2 bases from V and 5 bases from J, with 13 bases in between. CDR1 and CDR2 (germline): SGDLS, YYNGEE. The CDR3 bases are TGTGCCAGCAGCGTTGCAAGGGGCGGGACCGGGGAGCTGTTTTTT. The encoded protein is CASSVARGGTGELFF. Based on the CDR3 plus reference TRBV9 and TRBJ2-2, the full variable domain is DSGVTQTPKHLITATGQRVTLRCSPRSGDLSVYWYQQSLDQGLQFLIQYYNGEERAKGNILERFSAQQFPDLHSELNLSSLELGDSALYFCASSVARGGTGELFFGEGSRLTVL.

V is TRBV20-1 and J is TRBJ2-7; D not certain. The CDR3 runs to 10 residues. Germline V lookup: CDR1 DFQATT, CDR2 SNEGSKA (reference sequence). V was cut by 3 bases and J by 5 bases, with 5 bases left in between. In DNA form, the CDR3 reads TGCAGTGCTAGTCACGACGAGCAGTACTTC. Its translation is CSASHDEQYF.

Worth noting for this clone: The junction and the germline gene differ at one end; a read error may be behind it. This sequence joins TRBV7-7 and TRBJ2-3; 10 bases are shared with TRBD2. The CDR3 is 14 amino acids. Germline values: CDR1 SSHAT, CDR2 FNYEAQ (reference sequence). The DNA of the CDR3 is TGTGCTAGCAGCTTGATAGCGGGAGGACGTGCGCAGTATTTT. This codes for CASSLIAGGRAQYF. Together with reference TRBV7-7 and TRBJ2-3, the CDR3 gives the full variable domain: GAGVSQSPRYKVTKRGQDVTLRCDPISSHATLYWYQQALGQGPEFLTYFNYEAQPDKSGLPSDRFSAERPEGSISTLTIQRTEQRDSAMYRCASSLIAGGRAQYFGPGTRLTVL.

The V and J genes are TRBV10-3 and TRBJ1-5; 10 bases line up with TRBD1. The CDR3 runs to 16 residues. Germline V CDR1 and CDR2: ENHRY, SYGVKD. With 10 bases clipped from V and 2 bases from J, the junction kept 11 bases outside the gene matches. CDR3 residues: CATTGTGDPGNQPQHF. The CDR3 bases are TGTGCCACCACCGGGACAGGGGATCCGGGCAATCAGCCCCAGCATTTT.

The gene calls are TRBV2 and TRBJ2-3; the match to TRBD2 covers 10 bases. Per germline, CDR1 SNHLY and CDR2 FYNNEI. The V and J ends lost 5 bases and 7 bases, in that order; junction bases with no gene match: 12. This CDR3 has 16 residues. CDR3 loop: CASSRSGRANTYTQYF. DNA of the CDR3: TGTGCCAGCAGTCGGAGCGGGAGGGCCAATACGTATACGCAGTATTTT.

The gene calls are TRBV5-1 and TRBJ2-2, with D possibly matching TRBD1 (6 bases). The V gene lost 4 bases and the J gene lost 1 base, with 14 bases spanning the gap. The CDR3 totals 16 residues. CDR1 SGHRS and CDR2 YFSETQ come from the germline V gene. CDR3 DNA: TGCGCCAGCAGCATAGGGACATTGAGGAACACCGGGGAGCTGTTTTTT. Translation: CASSIGTLRNTGELFF.

V is TRBV7-9 and J is TRBJ2-1; D call uncertain. Germline-derived CDR1 and CDR2 are SEHNR and FQNEAQ (reference sequence). V was cut by 1 base and J by 11 bases, with 12 bases left in between. CDR3 length: 13 residues. DNA of the CDR3: TGTGCCAGCAGCTTAGAACCTCTGGGAAAGCAGTTCTTC. Translating it yields CASSLEPLGKQFF.